This T cell receptor beta chain was identified during a study of blood T cell repertoires in COVID-19. Study overall: Collection of acute and convalescent COVID-19 samples took place in the United States, Italy and Spain. Sources were T cells, B-cell-depleted T cells, or PBMCs; the material itself was cDNA or gDNA.

V was shortened by 6 bases and J by 0 bases, with 9 bases between the two germline ends. Looked up from germline, CDR1 is MNHEY and CDR2 is SVGAGI. The CDR3 length is 15 residues. Participants' reported clinical history set cohort assignment. How the authors handled the data: From reference gene primer amplification, estimates of nucleated cell counts were derived. The repertoire was sequenced with immunoSEQ multiplex PCR; TCRdb's copy has only in-frame clones and lacks some. Clone size and the V and J calls come from that table; the DNA yielded D and trimming. In the table there are roughly 360,000 clones, 88% of which are singletons.

The chain employs TRBV6-5 and TRBJ1-6; tentatively, D is TRBD1 (6 bases). The source is a woman aged 30 to 39 with acute COVID-19. Sequenced material: PBMCs or T cells enriched from blood (not recorded which). Written as DNA, the CDR3 is TGTGCCAGCAGATCGACAGGCTCCTATAATTCACCCCTCCACTTT. It encodes CASRSTGSYNSPLHF.